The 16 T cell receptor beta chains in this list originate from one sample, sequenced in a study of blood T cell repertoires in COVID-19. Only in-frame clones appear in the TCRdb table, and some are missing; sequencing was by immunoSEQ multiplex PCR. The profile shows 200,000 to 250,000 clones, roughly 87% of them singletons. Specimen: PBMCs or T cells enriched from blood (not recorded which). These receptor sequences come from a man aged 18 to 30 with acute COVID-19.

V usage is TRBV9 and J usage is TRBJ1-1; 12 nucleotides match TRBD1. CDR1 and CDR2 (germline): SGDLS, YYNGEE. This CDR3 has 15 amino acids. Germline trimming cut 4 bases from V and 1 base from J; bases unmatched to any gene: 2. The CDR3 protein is CASSPGQGANTEAFF. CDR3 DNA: TGTGCCAGCAGCCCGGGACAGGGGGCGAACACTGAAGCTTTCTTT.

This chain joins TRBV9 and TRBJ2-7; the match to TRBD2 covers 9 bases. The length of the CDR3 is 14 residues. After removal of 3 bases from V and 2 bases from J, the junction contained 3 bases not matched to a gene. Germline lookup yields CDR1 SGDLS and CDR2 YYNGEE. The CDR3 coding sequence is TGTGCCAGCAGCGGACTAGCGGAGGCCTACGAGCAGTACTTC. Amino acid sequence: CASSGLAEAYEQYF.

The CDR3 protein is CASSGQENTEAFF. The DNA of the CDR3 is TGTGCCAGTAGTGGACAAGAGAACACTGAAGCTTTCTTT. The V and J genes are TRBV19 and TRBJ1-1, with D possibly being TRBD1 (5 bases). The ends were cut back, 5 bases at V and 1 base at J, with 8 bases in the middle. The CDR3 has 13 amino acids. Germline assignment: CDR1 LNHDA and CDR2 SQIVND (reference sequence).

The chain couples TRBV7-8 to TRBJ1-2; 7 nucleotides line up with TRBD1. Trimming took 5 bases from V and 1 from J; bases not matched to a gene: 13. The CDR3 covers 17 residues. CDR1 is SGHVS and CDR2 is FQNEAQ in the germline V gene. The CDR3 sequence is CASSGRRATGDNYGYTF. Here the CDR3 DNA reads TGTGCCAGCAGCGGCCGACGGGCTACAGGGGATAACTATGGCTACACCTTC.

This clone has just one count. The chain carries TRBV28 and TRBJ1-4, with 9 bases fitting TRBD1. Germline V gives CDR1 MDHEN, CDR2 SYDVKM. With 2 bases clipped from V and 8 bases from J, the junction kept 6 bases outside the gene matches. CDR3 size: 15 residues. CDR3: CASSLEGGTGEKLFF. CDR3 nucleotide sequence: TGTGCCAGCAGTTTAGAAGGGGGGACAGGGGAAAAACTGTTTTTT.

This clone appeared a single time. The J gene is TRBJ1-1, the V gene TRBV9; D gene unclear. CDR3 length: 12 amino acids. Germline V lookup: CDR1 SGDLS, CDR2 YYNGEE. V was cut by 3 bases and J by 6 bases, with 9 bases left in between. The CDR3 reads CASSGQHPEAFF. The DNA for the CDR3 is TGTGCCAGCAGCGGCCAACACCCTGAAGCTTTCTTT. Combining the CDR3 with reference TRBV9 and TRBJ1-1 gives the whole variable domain DSGVTQTPKHLITATGQRVTLRCSPRSGDLSVYWYQQSLDQGLQFLIQYYNGEERAKGNILERFSAQQFPDLHSELNLSSLELGDSALYFCASSGQHPEAFFGQGTRLTVV.

As DNA, the CDR3 is TGTGCCAGCAGCGTTGACAGATCCTACGAGCAGTACTTC. It specifies CASSVDRSYEQYF. This rearrangement joins TRBV3-1 (or the pseudogene TRBV3-2) to TRBJ2-7, with D perhaps TRBD1 (5 bases). Trimming pared 5 bases from V and 1 base from J, leaving 9 bases between. There are 13 residues in the CDR3. CDR1 is LGHDT, CDR2 YNNKEL, per germline (reference sequence).

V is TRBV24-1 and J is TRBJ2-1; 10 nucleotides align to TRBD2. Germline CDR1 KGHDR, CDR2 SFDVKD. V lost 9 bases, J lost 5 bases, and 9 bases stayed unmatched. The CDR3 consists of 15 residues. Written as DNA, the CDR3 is TGTGCCACCGCGCCGGGACTAGCGTTAAACAATGAGCAGTTCTTC. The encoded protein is CATAPGLALNNEQFF.

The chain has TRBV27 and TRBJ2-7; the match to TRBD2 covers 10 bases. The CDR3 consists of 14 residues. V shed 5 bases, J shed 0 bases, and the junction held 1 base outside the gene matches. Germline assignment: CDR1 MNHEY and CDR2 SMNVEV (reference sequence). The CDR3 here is CASSPSGSSYEQYF. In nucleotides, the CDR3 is TGTGCCAGCAGTCCTAGCGGGAGCTCCTACGAGCAGTACTTC.

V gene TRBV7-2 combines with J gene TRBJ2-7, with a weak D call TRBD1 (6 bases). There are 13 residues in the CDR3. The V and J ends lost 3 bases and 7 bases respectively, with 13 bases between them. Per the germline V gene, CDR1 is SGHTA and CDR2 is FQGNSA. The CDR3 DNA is TGTGCCAGCAGCTTCGAGGGGGTGGGGGAGCAGTACTTC. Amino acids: CASSFEGVGEQYF. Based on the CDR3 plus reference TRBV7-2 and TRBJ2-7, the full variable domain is GAGVSQSPSNKVTEKGKDVELRCDPISGHTALYWYRQSLGQGLEFLIYFQGNSAPDKSGLPSDRFSAERTGGSVSTLTIQRTQQEDSAVYLCASSFEGVGEQYFGPGTRLTVT.

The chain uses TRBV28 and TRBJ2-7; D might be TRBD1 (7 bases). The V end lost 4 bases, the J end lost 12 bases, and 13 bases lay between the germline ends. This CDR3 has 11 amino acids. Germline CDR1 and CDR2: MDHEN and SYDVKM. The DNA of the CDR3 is TGTGCCAGCAGTTCCAGGGGGGTCCGGTACTTC. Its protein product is CASSSRGVRYF.

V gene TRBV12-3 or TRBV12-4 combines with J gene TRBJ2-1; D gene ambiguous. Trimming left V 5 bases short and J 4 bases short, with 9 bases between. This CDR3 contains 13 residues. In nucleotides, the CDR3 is TGTGCCAGCAGTCTCAACTTGTACAATGAGCAGTTCTTC. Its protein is CASSLNLYNEQFF.

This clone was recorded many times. The CDR3 protein is CAYLDREYNEQFF. CDR3 bases: TGTGCTTATCTAGACAGGGAGTACAATGAGCAGTTCTTC. This chain joins TRBV12-5 and TRBJ2-1, with 7 bases aligning to TRBD1. The CDR3 length is 13 residues. The trim removed 11 bases at V and 4 bases at J, leaving 8 bases unmatched. Germline loops: CDR1 LGHNT, CDR2 FRNRAP. The whole variable domain, remainder taken from reference TRBV12-5 and TRBJ2-1, is DARVTQTPRHKVTEMGQEVTMRCQPILGHNTVFWYRQTMMQGLELLAYFRNRAPLDDSGMPKDRFSAEMPDATLATLKIQPSEPRDSAVYFCAYLDREYNEQFFGPGTRLTVL.

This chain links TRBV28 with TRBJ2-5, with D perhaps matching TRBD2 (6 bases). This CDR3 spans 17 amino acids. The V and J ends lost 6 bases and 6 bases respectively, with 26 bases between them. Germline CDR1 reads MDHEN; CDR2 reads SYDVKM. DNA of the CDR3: TGTGCCAGCAGCTTCGATTATCGGGGGAGCGGACTACAGACCCAGTACTTC. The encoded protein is CASSFDYRGSGLQTQYF.

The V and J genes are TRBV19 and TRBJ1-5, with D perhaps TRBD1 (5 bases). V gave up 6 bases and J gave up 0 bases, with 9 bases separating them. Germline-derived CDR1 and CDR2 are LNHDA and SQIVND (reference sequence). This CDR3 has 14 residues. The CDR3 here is CASRGVHSNQPQHF. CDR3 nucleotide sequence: TGTGCCAGTAGAGGGGTCCATAGCAATCAGCCCCAGCATTTT.

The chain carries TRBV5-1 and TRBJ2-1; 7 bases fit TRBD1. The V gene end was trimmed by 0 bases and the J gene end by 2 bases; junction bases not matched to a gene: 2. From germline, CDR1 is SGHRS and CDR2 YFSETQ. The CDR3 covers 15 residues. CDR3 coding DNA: TGCGCCAGCAGCTTGGTTCAGGGGGCCTACAATGAGCAGTTCTTC. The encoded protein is CASSLVQGAYNEQFF. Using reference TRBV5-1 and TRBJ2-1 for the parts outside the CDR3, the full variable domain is KAGVTQTPRYLIKTRGQQVTLSCSPISGHRSVSWYQQTPGQGLQFLFEYFSETQRNKGNFPGRFSGRQFSNSRSEMNVSTLELGDSALYLCASSLVQGAYNEQFFGPGTRLTVL.